A selection of T cell receptor beta chains follows, all from one sample in a study of CD8 T cells in Susac syndrome. TCRdb re-analysed the immunoSEQ multiplex PCR reads in MiXCR, keeping a single row per CDR3 protein. The sample contains approximately 190,000 distinct CDR3 sequences, 90% to 95% of which appear only once. The sequencing input was CD4+ T cells from PBMCs. These receptor sequences come from a human donor with multiple sclerosis. CDR3s include the opening cysteine and the closing phenylalanine or tryptophan. The order of the fields is clone size, J gene, V gene, D gene, CDR3 protein, CDR3 DNA. A D gene is named only where the DNA matches it firmly. For some rows the clone size is stated as once, few or many, or as a class when expanded; others skip it.

abundance: -; j_gene: TRBJ1-5; v_gene: TRBV19; d_gene: -; CDR3aa: CASQWKGSNQPQHF; CDR3nt: TGTGCCAGCCAGTGGAAGGGCAGCAATCAGCCCCAGCATTTT
abundance: -; j_gene: TRBJ2-5; v_gene: TRBV5-1; d_gene: -; CDR3aa: CASSPENRGGTQYF; CDR3nt: TGCGCCAGCAGCCCGGAAAACAGGGGAGGGACCCAGTACTTC
abundance: -; j_gene: TRBJ1-6; v_gene: TRBV23-1; d_gene: -; CDR3aa: CASSPAFAYNSPLHF; CDR3nt: TGCGCCAGCAGTCCGGCCTTTGCCTATAATTCACCCCTCCACTTT
abundance: -; j_gene: TRBJ1-2; v_gene: TRBV27; d_gene: -; CDR3aa: CASRWKGNYGYTF; CDR3nt: TGTGCCAGCAGATGGAAAGGCAACTATGGCTACACCTTC
abundance: -; j_gene: TRBJ2-7; v_gene: TRBV5-1; d_gene: -; CDR3aa: CASSLPTGSEQYF; CDR3nt: TGCGCCAGCAGCCTACCCACAGGGTCCGAGCAGTACTTC
abundance: -; j_gene: TRBJ1-2; v_gene: TRBV20-1; d_gene: -; CDR3aa: CSAQGAAWGYTF; CDR3nt: TGCAGTGCTCAAGGGGCAGCGTGGGGCTACACCTTC
abundance: -; j_gene: TRBJ2-7; v_gene: TRBV24-1; d_gene: TRBD1; CDR3aa: CATSDPGTAEQYF; CDR3nt: TGTGCCACCAGTGATCCGGGGACAGCCGAGCAGTACTTC
abundance: -; j_gene: TRBJ1-2; v_gene: TRBV30; d_gene: -; CDR3aa: CAWGSGGNYGYTF; CDR3nt: TGTGCCTGGGGTTCGGGCGGCAACTATGGCTACACCTTC
abundance: -; j_gene: TRBJ1-2; v_gene: TRBV27; d_gene: -; CDR3aa: CASREQGSRSGYTF; CDR3nt: TGTGCCAGCAGAGAGCAGGGAAGCCGGTCTGGCTACACCTTC
abundance: -; j_gene: TRBJ2-2; v_gene: TRBV29-1; d_gene: -; CDR3aa: CSVVASPLNTGELFF; CDR3nt: TGCAGCGTTGTGGCCAGCCCACTTAACACCGGGGAGCTGTTTTTT
abundance: -; j_gene: TRBJ1-2; v_gene: TRBV9; d_gene: TRBD1; CDR3aa: CASSVTGQGYGYTF; CDR3nt: TGTGCCAGCAGCGTAACTGGACAGGGCTATGGCTACACCTTC
abundance: -; j_gene: TRBJ2-5; v_gene: TRBV9; d_gene: -; CDR3aa: CASSVEHYQETQYF; CDR3nt: TGTGCCAGCAGCGTAGAGCACTACCAAGAGACCCAGTACTTC
abundance: -; j_gene: TRBJ2-3; v_gene: TRBV3-1; d_gene: -; CDR3aa: CASSYGLGTQYF; CDR3nt: TGTGCCAGCAGCTACGGACTGGGTACGCAGTATTTT
abundance: -; j_gene: TRBJ2-2; v_gene: TRBV7-9; d_gene: -; CDR3aa: CASSPWGYTGHTGELFF; CDR3nt: TGTGCCAGCAGCCCTTGGGGTTACACAGGTCATACCGGGGAGCTGTTTTTT
abundance: -; j_gene: TRBJ2-1; v_gene: TRBV12-3/TRBV12-4; d_gene: TRBD2; CDR3aa: CASSPLGAGGDNEQFF; CDR3nt: TGTGCCAGCAGTCCCCTAGGAGCGGGAGGAGACAATGAGCAGTTCTTC
abundance: -; j_gene: TRBJ2-4; v_gene: TRBV27; d_gene: TRBD1; CDR3aa: CASSSQGTVGNIQYF; CDR3nt: TGTGCCAGCAGCTCACAGGGGACAGTTGGAAACATTCAGTACTTC
abundance: -; j_gene: TRBJ1-1; v_gene: TRBV3-1; d_gene: -; CDR3aa: CASSQPTGNTEAFF; CDR3nt: TGTGCCAGCAGCCAACCCACCGGGAACACTGAAGCTTTCTTT
abundance: -; j_gene: TRBJ2-4; v_gene: TRBV11-2; d_gene: -; CDR3aa: CASSLVGLVQNIQYF; CDR3nt: TGTGCCAGCAGCTTAGTCGGGCTAGTCCAAAACATTCAGTACTTC
abundance: -; j_gene: TRBJ2-1; v_gene: TRBV24-1; d_gene: -; CDR3aa: CATSDSRRDEQFF; CDR3nt: TGTGCCACCAGTGATTCGCGCCGGGATGAGCAGTTCTTC
abundance: -; j_gene: TRBJ2-2; v_gene: TRBV7-9; d_gene: -; CDR3aa: CASSLELNTGELFF; CDR3nt: TGTGCCAGCAGCTTAGAGTTAAACACCGGGGAGCTGTTTTTT
abundance: -; j_gene: TRBJ2-3; v_gene: TRBV2; d_gene: -; CDR3aa: CASSGSTSTDTQYF; CDR3nt: TGTGCCAGCAGTGGGTCAACTAGCACAGATACGCAGTATTTT
abundance: -; j_gene: TRBJ2-6; v_gene: TRBV12-3/TRBV12-4; d_gene: -; CDR3aa: CASTPLGQGTSGANVLTF; CDR3nt: TGTGCCAGCACCCCGCTGGGCCAGGGAACCTCTGGGGCCAACGTCCTGACTTTC
abundance: -; j_gene: TRBJ2-7; v_gene: TRBV7-9; d_gene: TRBD2; CDR3aa: CASSSSGSRYEQYF; CDR3nt: TGTGCCAGCAGCTCCAGCGGGAGTCGCTACGAGCAGTACTTC
abundance: -; j_gene: TRBJ2-1; v_gene: TRBV11-3; d_gene: TRBD1; CDR3aa: CASSLGDSPSNEQFF; CDR3nt: TGTGCCAGCAGCTTAGGGGACAGTCCCTCCAATGAGCAGTTCTTC
abundance: -; j_gene: TRBJ1-5; v_gene: TRBV2; d_gene: -; CDR3aa: CASSESQGDQPQHF; CDR3nt: TGTGCCAGCAGTGAAAGTCAGGGAGATCAGCCCCAGCATTTT
abundance: -; j_gene: TRBJ1-5; v_gene: TRBV23-1; d_gene: -; CDR3aa: CASSQPGPRQEDHQPQHF; CDR3nt: TGCGCCAGCAGTCAGCCAGGCCCCAGGCAGGAAGACCATCAGCCCCAGCATTTT
abundance: -; j_gene: TRBJ1-2; v_gene: TRBV3-1; d_gene: -; CDR3aa: CASSQGFDYGYTF; CDR3nt: TGTGCCAGCAGCCAAGGATTTGACTATGGCTACACCTTC
abundance: -; j_gene: TRBJ2-5; v_gene: TRBV5-1; d_gene: TRBD1; CDR3aa: CASRPPGTGTETQYF; CDR3nt: TGCGCCAGCAGACCGCCGGGGACAGGGACAGAGACCCAGTACTTC
abundance: once; j_gene: TRBJ1-4; v_gene: TRBV20-1; d_gene: TRBD1; CDR3aa: CSMKTGSNEKLFF; CDR3nt: TGCAGTATGAAGACAGGGTCTAATGAAAAACTGTTTTTT
abundance: -; j_gene: TRBJ2-5; v_gene: TRBV3-1; d_gene: -; CDR3aa: CASSQTHAGTQYF; CDR3nt: TGTGCCAGCAGCCAGACCCACGCTGGGACCCAGTACTTC
abundance: -; j_gene: TRBJ2-4; v_gene: TRBV20-1; d_gene: -; CDR3aa: CSARDRRSRRSIQYF; CDR3nt: TGCAGTGCTAGAGATAGGCGCAGCCGGAGGTCCATTCAGTACTTC
abundance: -; j_gene: TRBJ1-2; v_gene: TRBV27; d_gene: TRBD1; CDR3aa: CASSPQSGQGSVRYTF; CDR3nt: TGTGCCAGCAGTCCCCAATCTGGACAGGGGAGTGTGCGCTACACCTTC
abundance: once; j_gene: TRBJ2-1; v_gene: TRBV3-1; d_gene: -; CDR3aa: CASSQEIGSDNEQFF; CDR3nt: TGTGCCAGCAGCCAAGAGATTGGGAGTGACAATGAGCAGTTCTTC
abundance: -; j_gene: TRBJ2-1; v_gene: TRBV12-3/TRBV12-4; d_gene: TRBD2; CDR3aa: CASSPTRSGAGGHEQFF; CDR3nt: TGTGCCAGCAGTCCCACAAGGTCCGGCGCGGGGGGCCATGAGCAGTTCTTC
abundance: -; j_gene: TRBJ2-2; v_gene: TRBV20-1; d_gene: TRBD1; CDR3aa: CAGQGNTGELFF; CDR3nt: TGCGCTGGACAGGGAAACACCGGGGAGCTGTTTTTT
abundance: -; j_gene: TRBJ2-7; v_gene: TRBV27; d_gene: -; CDR3aa: CASSPRNRYEQYF; CDR3nt: TGTGCCAGCAGTCCCCGGAACAGATACGAGCAGTACTTC
abundance: -; j_gene: TRBJ2-2; v_gene: TRBV29-1; d_gene: TRBD1; CDR3aa: CSAYRDRALPGELFF; CDR3nt: TGCAGCGCTTACCGGGACAGGGCCTTGCCCGGGGAGCTGTTTTTT
abundance: few; j_gene: TRBJ1-1; v_gene: TRBV5-6; d_gene: -; CDR3aa: CASSTGRMNTEAFF; CDR3nt: TGTGCCAGCAGCACGGGACGGATGAACACTGAAGCTTTCTTT
abundance: -; j_gene: TRBJ1-1; v_gene: TRBV2; d_gene: -; CDR3aa: CASVLWGTEAFF; CDR3nt: TGTGCCAGCGTGCTTTGGGGCACTGAAGCTTTCTTT
abundance: -; j_gene: TRBJ2-1; v_gene: TRBV30; d_gene: TRBD2; CDR3aa: CAGGLAGRNEQFF; CDR3nt: TGTGCCGGAGGACTAGCGGGACGGAATGAGCAGTTCTTC
abundance: -; j_gene: TRBJ2-5; v_gene: TRBV2; d_gene: -; CDR3aa: CASSEQGVEETQYF; CDR3nt: TGTGCCAGCAGTGAACAGGGCGTCGAGGAGACCCAGTACTTC